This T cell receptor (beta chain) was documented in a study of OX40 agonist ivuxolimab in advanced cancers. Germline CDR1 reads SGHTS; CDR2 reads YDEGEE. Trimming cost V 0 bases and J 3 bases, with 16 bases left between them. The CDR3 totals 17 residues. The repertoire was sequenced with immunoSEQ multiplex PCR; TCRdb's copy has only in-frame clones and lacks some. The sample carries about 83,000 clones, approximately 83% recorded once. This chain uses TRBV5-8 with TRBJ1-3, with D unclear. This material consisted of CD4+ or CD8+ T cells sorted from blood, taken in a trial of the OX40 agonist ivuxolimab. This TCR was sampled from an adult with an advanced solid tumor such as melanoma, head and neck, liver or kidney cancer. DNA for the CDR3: TGTGCCAGCAGCTTGGACGGCTGGGCAGGTCGTGGAAACACCATATATTTT. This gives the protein CASSLDGWAGRGNTIYF.